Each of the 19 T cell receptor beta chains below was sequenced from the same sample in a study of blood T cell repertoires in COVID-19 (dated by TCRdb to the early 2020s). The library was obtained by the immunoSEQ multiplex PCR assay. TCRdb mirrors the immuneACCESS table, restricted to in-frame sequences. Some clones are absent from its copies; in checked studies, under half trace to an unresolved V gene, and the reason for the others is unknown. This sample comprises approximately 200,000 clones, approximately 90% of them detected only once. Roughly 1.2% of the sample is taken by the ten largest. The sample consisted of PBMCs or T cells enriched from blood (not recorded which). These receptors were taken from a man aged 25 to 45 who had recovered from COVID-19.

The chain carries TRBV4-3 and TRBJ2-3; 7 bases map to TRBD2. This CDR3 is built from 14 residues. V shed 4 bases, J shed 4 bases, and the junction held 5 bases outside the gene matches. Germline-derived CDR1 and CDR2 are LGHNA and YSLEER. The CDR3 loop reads CASSRGGSADTQYF. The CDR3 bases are TGCGCCAGCAGCCGGGGGGGGAGCGCAGATACGCAGTATTTT.

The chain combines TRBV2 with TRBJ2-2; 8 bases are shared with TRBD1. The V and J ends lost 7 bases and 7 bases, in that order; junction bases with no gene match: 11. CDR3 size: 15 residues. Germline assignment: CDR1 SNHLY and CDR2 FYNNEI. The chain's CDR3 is CASIFPGGLGGELFF. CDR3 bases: TGTGCCAGCATTTTTCCAGGGGGCTTGGGCGGGGAGCTGTTTTTT.

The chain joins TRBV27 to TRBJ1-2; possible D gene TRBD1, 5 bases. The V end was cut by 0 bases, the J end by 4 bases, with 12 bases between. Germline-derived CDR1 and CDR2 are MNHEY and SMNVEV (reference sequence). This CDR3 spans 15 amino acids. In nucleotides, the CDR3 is TGTGCCAGCAGTTTATCAGGGGCTAAGGGCTATGGCTACACCTTC. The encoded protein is CASSLSGAKGYGYTF.

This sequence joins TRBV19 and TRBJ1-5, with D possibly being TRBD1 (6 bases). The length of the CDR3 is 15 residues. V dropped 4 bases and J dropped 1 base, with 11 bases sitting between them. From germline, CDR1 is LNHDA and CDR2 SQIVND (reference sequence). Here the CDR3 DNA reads TGTGCCAGTAGTAGCAGGGGTTGGAGCAATCAGCCCCAGCATTTT. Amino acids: CASSSRGWSNQPQHF. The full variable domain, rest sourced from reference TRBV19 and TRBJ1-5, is DGGITQSPKYLFRKEGQNVTLSCEQNLNHDAMYWYRQDPGQGLRLIYYSQIVNDFQKGDIAEGYSVSREKKESFPLTVTSAQKNPTAFYLCASSSRGWSNQPQHFGDGTRLSIL.

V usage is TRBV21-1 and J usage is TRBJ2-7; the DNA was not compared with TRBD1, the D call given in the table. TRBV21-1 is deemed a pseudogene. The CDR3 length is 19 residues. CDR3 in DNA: TGTGCCAGCAGCAAAGGGGTCCACAGGATGACGCTGAGCTCCTACGAGCAGTACTTC. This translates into CASSKGVHRMTLSSYEQYF.

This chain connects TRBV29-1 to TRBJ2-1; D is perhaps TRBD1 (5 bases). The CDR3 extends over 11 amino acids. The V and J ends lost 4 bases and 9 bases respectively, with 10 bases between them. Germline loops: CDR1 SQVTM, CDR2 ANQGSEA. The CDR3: CSVGGASEQFF. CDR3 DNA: TGCAGCGTTGGTGGGGCGAGTGAGCAGTTCTTC.

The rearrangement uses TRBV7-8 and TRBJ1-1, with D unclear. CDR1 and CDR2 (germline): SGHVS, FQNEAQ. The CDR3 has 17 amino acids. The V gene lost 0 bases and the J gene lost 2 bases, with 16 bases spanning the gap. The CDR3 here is CASSLASATVINTEAFF. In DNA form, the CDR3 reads TGTGCCAGCAGCTTAGCGTCTGCTACAGTCATTAACACTGAAGCTTTCTTT.

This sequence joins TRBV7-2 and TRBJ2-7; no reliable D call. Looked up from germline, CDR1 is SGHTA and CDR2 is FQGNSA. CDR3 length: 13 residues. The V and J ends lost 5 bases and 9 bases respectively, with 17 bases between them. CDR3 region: CASSVGEFSGQYF. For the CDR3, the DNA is TGTGCCAGCAGCGTTGGCGAGTTCTCGGGGCAGTACTTC.

The CDR3 sequence: CASTSWRGGGTGELFF. The CDR3 bases are TGTGCCAGCACCTCCTGGCGGGGGGGCGGGACCGGGGAGCTGTTTTTT. J is TRBJ2-2 and V is TRBV2, with 9 bases lining up with TRBD2. The length of the CDR3 is 16 residues. Trimming at V came to 7 bases and at J to 5 bases, leaving 11 bases not matched to a gene. Germline CDR1 and CDR2: SNHLY and FYNNEI. Full variable domain (remainder filled in from reference TRBV2 and TRBJ2-2): EPEVTQTPSHQVTQMGQEVILRCVPISNHLYFYWYRQILGQKVEFLVSFYNNEISEKSEIFDDQFSVERPDGSNFTLKIRSTKLEDSAMYFCASTSWRGGGTGELFFGEGSRLTVL.

CDR3 amino acids: CASRRGKETQYF. CDR3 nucleotide sequence: TGTGCCAGCAGAAGGGGGAAGGAGACCCAGTACTTC. This chain links TRBV25-1 with TRBJ2-5, with D possibly TRBD1 on 6 matching bases. Per the germline V gene, CDR1 is MGHDK and CDR2 is SYGVNS. This CDR3 has 12 amino acids. Trimming took off 6 bases at V and 5 bases at J, with 10 bases between the two ends.

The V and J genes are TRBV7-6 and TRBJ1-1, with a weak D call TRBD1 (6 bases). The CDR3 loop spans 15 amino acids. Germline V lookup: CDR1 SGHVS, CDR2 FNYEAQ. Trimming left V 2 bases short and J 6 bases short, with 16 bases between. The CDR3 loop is CASSLWQGTSSEAFF. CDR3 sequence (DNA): TGTGCCAGCAGCTTATGGCAGGGGACCTCCTCTGAAGCTTTCTTT.

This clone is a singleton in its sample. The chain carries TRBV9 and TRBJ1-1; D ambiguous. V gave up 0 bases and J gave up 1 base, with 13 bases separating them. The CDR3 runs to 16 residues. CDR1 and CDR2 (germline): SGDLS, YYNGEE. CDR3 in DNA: TGTGCCAGCAGCGTAGAAGGAGGGTATGCGAACACTGAAGCTTTCTTT. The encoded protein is CASSVEGGYANTEAFF.

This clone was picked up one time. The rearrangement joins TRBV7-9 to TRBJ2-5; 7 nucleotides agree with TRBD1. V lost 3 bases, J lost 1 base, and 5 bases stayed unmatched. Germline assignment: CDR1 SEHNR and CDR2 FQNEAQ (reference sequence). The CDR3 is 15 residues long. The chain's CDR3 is CASSLEQGIQETQYF. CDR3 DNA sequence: TGTGCCAGCAGCTTGGAACAGGGGATCCAAGAGACCCAGTACTTC.

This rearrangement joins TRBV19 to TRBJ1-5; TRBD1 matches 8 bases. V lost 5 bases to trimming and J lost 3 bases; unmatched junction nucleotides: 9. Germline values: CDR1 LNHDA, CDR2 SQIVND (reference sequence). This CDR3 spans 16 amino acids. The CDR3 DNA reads TGTGCCAGTAGTGATTTAGGGACAGGACTCAATCAGCCCCAGCATTTT. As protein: CASSDLGTGLNQPQHF.

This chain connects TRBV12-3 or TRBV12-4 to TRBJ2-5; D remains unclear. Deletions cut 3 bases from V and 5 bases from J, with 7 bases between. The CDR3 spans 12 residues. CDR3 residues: CASSLTPETQYF. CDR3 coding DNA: TGTGCCAGCAGTTTGACTCCGGAGACCCAGTACTTC.

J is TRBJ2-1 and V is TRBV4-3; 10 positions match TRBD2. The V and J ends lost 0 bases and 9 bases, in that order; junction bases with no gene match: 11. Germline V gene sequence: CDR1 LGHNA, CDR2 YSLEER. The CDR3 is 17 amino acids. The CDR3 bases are TGCGCCAGCAGCCAAGAGGCAGGGACTAGCGTAGGGGGTGAGCAGTTCTTC. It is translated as CASSQEAGTSVGGEQFF.

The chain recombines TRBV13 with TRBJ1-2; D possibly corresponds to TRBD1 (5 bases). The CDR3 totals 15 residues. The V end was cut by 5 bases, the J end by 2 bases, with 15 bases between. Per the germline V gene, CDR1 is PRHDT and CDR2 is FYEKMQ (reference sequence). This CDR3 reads CASSRLTEMNYGYTF. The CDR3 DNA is TGTGCCAGCAGCCGGTTGACAGAGATGAACTATGGCTACACCTTC. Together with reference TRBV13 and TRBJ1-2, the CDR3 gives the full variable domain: AAGVIQSPRHLIKEKRETATLKCYPIPRHDTVYWYQQGPGQDPQFLISFYEKMQSDKGSIPDRFSAQQFSDYHSELNMSSLELGDSALYFCASSRLTEMNYGYTFGSGTRLTVV.

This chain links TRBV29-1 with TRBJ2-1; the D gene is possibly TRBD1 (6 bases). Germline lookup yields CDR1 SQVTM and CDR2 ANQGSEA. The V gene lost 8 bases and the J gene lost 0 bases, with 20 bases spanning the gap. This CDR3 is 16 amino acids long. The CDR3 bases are TGCAGCTTTCGCCAGGGGCCCCTCTACTCCTACAATGAGCAGTTCTTC. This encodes CSFRQGPLYSYNEQFF.

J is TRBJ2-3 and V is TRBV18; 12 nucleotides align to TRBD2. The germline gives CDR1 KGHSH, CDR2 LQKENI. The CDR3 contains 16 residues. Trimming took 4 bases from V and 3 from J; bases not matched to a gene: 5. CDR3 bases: TGTGCCAGCTCACTACTAGCGGGAGGCGCGACAGATACGCAGTATTTT. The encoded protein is CASSLLAGGATDTQYF. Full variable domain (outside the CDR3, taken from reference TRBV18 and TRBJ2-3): NAGVMQNPRHLVRRRGQEARLRCSPMKGHSHVYWYRQLPEEGLKFMVYLQKENIIDESGMPKERFSAEFPKEGPSILRIQQVVRGDSAAYFCASSLLAGGATDTQYFGPGTRLTVL.